This T cell receptor (beta chain) was sequenced for a study of T-cell reconstitution after alpha-beta-depleted transplantation in children. The CDR3 is 15 amino acids. V gave up 3 bases and J gave up 3 bases, with 14 bases separating them. The germline V gene has CDR1 SNHLY and CDR2 FYNNEI. During its preparation, the TCRbeta library received unique molecular identifiers. MiXCR, applied by TCRdb to the PCR reads, yields one record per CDR3 protein. The table has approximately 510,000 distinct CDR3 sequences, around 20% seen once; the top ten hold 3.3%. The chain joins TRBV2 to TRBJ2-5, with D perhaps TRBD1 (5 bases). The TCR comes from a human donor who donated a stem cell graft to a child with acute lymphoblastic leukemia. Source: PBMCs from the stem cell graft donor, taken from the stem cell graft. CDR3 coding DNA: TGTGCCAGCAGTGACATGGTACAGGCGGAAGAGACCCAGTACTTC. Its translation is CASSDMVQAEETQYF.